The rows below give T cell receptor beta chains drawn from one sample of a study of neurological immune-mediated disorders. TCRdb ran MiXCR on the 5' RACE reads and lists one entry per CDR3 protein. The sample includes some 46,000 distinct CDR3 sequences, around 10% of them seen just once. Sequencing was done on a sample of PBMCs. Receptors originate from a man in his 70s with HTLV-1-associated myelopathy (HAM/TSP). Both conserved end residues are part of each CDR3. D genes are given only for firm matches. Part of the rows lack a size; the others show once, few, many or a class for expanded clones.

J	size	D	V	DNA	CDR3
TRBJ1-2	many	.	TRBV14	TGTGCCAGCAGACTCAGGAAGAACTATGGCTACACCTTC	CASRLRKNYGYTF
TRBJ2-7	many	.	TRBV27	TGTGCCAGCCTGGGGGGAACCCCCTACGAGCAGTACTTC	CASLGGTPYEQYF
TRBJ2-6	.	.	TRBV9	TGTGCCAGCAGCGTAGTATCTAGGATCCCGCTCTCTGGGGCCAACGTCCTGACTTTC	CASSVVSRIPLSGANVLTF
TRBJ2-7	many	.	TRBV5-1	TGCGCCAGCAGCTTGGACGGGATGTCGTACGAGCAGTACTTC	CASSLDGMSYEQYF
TRBJ2-1	few	.	TRBV6-5	TGTGCCAGCAGTGAGTTCAGCGGCAGTGGTAATGAGCAGTTCTTC	CASSEFSGSGNEQFF
TRBJ2-3	many	TRBD2	TRBV5-1	TGCGCCAGCAGCGGCGGGAGGCCCACAGATACGCAGTATTTT	CASSGGRPTDTQYF
TRBJ2-2	many	.	TRBV7-2	TGTGCCAGCAGCTTAATTGGGACGGTTGGGGAGCTGTTTTTT	CASSLIGTVGELFF
TRBJ2-1	many	.	TRBV7-3	TGTGCCAGCAGTCAAGGCCCCCGGGATCTTTTCGAGCAGTTCTTC	CASSQGPRDLFEQFF
TRBJ2-1	many	.	TRBV20-1	TGCAGTGTCGGGCGCAATGAGCAGTTCTTC	CSVGRNEQFF
TRBJ1-3	many	.	TRBV12-3/TRBV12-4	TGTGCCAGCGAGGTCTCAAGAGGAAACACCATATATTTT	CASEVSRGNTIYF
TRBJ2-1	many	.	TRBV25-1	TGTGCCAGCAGTGGAGTGGCAAACTACAATGAGCAGTTCTTC	CASSGVANYNEQFF
TRBJ2-2	many	.	TRBV6-5	TGTGCCAGTTGGGACTTCAGCACCGGGGAGCTGTTTTTT	CASWDFSTGELFF
TRBJ2-7	many	.	TRBV7-6	TGTGCCAGCAGCTTAACTTCAGGCAGCACCACCTACGAGCAGTACTTC	CASSLTSGSTTYEQYF
TRBJ2-2	many	TRBD2	TRBV6-2/TRBV6-3	TGTGCCAGCAGGAAGACTAGCGGACTTAACACCGGGGAGCTGTTTTTT	CASRKTSGLNTGELFF
TRBJ2-2	few	.	TRBV18	TGTGCCAGCTCACCTAGAGGGCTGAACACCGGGGAGCTGTTTTTT	CASSPRGLNTGELFF
TRBJ2-2	.	.	TRBV5-6	TGTGCCAGCAGCCTAGAGCCCAACTCGAACACCGGGGAGCTGTTTTTT	CASSLEPNSNTGELFF
TRBJ1-1	many	.	TRBV7-9	TGTGCCAGCAGCGCATCAAGGGACCCCCGAGAGGCTTTCTTT	CASSASRDPREAFF
TRBJ2-7	.	.	TRBV4-2	TGTGCCAGCAGCCCTCTCGGAGGCAGTTGCCACGAGCAGTACTTC	CASSPLGGSCHEQYF
TRBJ2-5	many	TRBD1	TRBV24-1	TGTGCCACCAGTGACACCGGGACAGGGCTTGGGGAGACCCAGTACTTC	CATSDTGTGLGETQYF
TRBJ2-7	medium-sized	TRBD2	TRBV20-1	TGCAGTGCCGTGCGGGGGGTCTACGAGCAGTACTTC	CSAVRGVYEQYF
TRBJ2-5	many	.	TRBV24-1	TGTGCCACCGCACCAATGGGCAGGGGACAAGAGACCCAGTACTTC	CATAPMGRGQETQYF
TRBJ2-7	few	.	TRBV12-3/TRBV12-4	TGTGCCAGCAGTTTCACAAAGAGGGGAGAGCAGTACTTC	CASSFTKRGEQYF
TRBJ2-5	many	.	TRBV5-6	TGTGCCAGCAGCTTAACGGCTCTTAAGCAGACCCAGTACTTC	CASSLTALKQTQYF
TRBJ2-6	many	.	TRBV7-9	TGTGCCAGCAGCTTAGGAGGTTCTGGGGCCAACGTCCTGACTTTC	CASSLGGSGANVLTF
TRBJ1-4	many	TRBD1	TRBV28	TGTGCCAGCAGTTCCGTTGGGCAGGGGGCAACTAATGAAAAACTGTTTTTT	CASSSVGQGATNEKLFF
TRBJ1-5	few	.	TRBV29-1	TGCAGCGTTTTTCAGGGCGGAAATCAGCCCCAGCATTTT	CSVFQGGNQPQHF
TRBJ1-4	many	.	TRBV6-1	TGTGCCAGCAGCTCCGTCCGAAATGAAAAACTGTTTTTT	CASSSVRNEKLFF
TRBJ2-3	many	.	TRBV7-2	TGTGCCAGCAGCTTAGCGCATGGAGATACGCAGTATTTT	CASSLAHGDTQYF
TRBJ2-2	many	.	TRBV6-5	TGTGCCAGCAGGGGAGCCGGGGAGCTGTTTTTT	CASRGAGELFF